Below, one TCR beta chain is given with its context. Recruited during active infection, patients (from Seattle) were subsequently followed longitudinally. Authors' analysis steps: Estimation of nucleated cell counts was performed using reference gene primer amplification. Libraries were prepared by immunoSEQ multiplex PCR; TCRdb keeps only in-frame clonotypes and omits some of them. V and J calls and clone size are copied from that table; D and trimming were computed from the DNA. This sample yields some 350,000 clones, of which 88% are seen a single time; about 7.3% belongs to the top ten. The entry originates in a study of blood T cell repertoires in COVID-19. Study-level background: The study drew acute and convalescent COVID-19 samples from the United States, Italy and Spain. PBMCs, B-cell-depleted T cells, or T cells provided the cDNA or gDNA that made up the material.

CDR1 is SGHNT and CDR2 is YYREEE in the germline V gene (reference sequence). CDR3 length: 14 amino acids. Between the trimmed V and J ends, which lost 3 bases and 6 bases, there was a span of 12 bases. Sequencing input: peripheral blood. The J gene is TRBJ1-4, the V gene TRBV5-4; possibly TRBD1 for D (6 bases). The origin of this receptor is a woman between 65 and 79 years old with COVID-19, enrolled during active disease. The CDR3 sequence is CASSSGGADEKLFF. The DNA of the CDR3 is TGTGCCAGCAGCTCGGGGGGCGCTGATGAAAAACTGTTTTTT.